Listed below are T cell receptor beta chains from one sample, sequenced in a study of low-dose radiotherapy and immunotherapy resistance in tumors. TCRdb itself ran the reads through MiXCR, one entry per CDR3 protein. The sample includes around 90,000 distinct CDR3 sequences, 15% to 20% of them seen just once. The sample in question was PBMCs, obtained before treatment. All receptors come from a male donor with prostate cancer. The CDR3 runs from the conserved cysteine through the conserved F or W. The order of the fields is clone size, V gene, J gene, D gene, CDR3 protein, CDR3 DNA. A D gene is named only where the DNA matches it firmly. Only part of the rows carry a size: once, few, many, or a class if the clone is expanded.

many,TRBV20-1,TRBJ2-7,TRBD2,CSARFTGGPYEQYF,TGCAGTGCTAGATTTACGGGAGGGCCCTACGAGCAGTACTTC
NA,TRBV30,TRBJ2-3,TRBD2,CAWRTSGNTDTQYF,TGTGCCTGGAGGACTAGCGGGAACACAGATACGCAGTATTTT
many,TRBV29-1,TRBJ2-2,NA,CSVDMGHTGTGELFF,TGCAGCGTTGACATGGGACATACGGGCACCGGGGAGCTGTTTTTT
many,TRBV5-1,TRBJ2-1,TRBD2,CASTGASGRYEQFF,TGCGCCAGCACGGGGGCTAGCGGGAGGTATGAGCAGTTCTTC
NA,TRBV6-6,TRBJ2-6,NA,CASSYDTGSVPNRANVLTF,TGTGCCAGCAGTTATGACACCGGGTCAGTGCCCAACCGGGCCAACGTCCTGACTTTC
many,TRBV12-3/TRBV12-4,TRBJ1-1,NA,CASNNYGALNTEAFF,TGTGCCAGCAACAACTACGGGGCCTTGAACACTGAAGCTTTCTTT
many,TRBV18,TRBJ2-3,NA,CASSPAGALTDTQYF,TGTGCCAGCTCACCAGCGGGGGCACTCACAGATACGCAGTATTTT
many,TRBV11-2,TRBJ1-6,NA,CASSLVGRGNSPLHF,TGTGCCAGCAGCTTAGTGGGCAGGGGCAATTCACCCCTCCACTTT
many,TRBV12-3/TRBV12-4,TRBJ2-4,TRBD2,CASSLAGVVKNIQYF,TGTGCCAGCAGTCTAGCGGGAGTCGTCAAAAACATTCAGTACTTC
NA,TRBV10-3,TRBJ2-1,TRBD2,CAISESAGDEQFF,TGTGCCATCAGTGAGTCGGCGGGGGATGAGCAGTTCTTC
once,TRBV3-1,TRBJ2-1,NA,CASSQDSGAYNEQFF,TGTGCCAGCAGCCAAGATTCCGGGGCGTACAATGAGCAGTTCTTC
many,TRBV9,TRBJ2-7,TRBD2,CASSPGGSGSGGREQYF,TGTGCCAGCAGCCCAGGAGGTAGCGGGAGTGGAGGGCGCGAGCAGTACTTC
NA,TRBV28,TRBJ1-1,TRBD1,CASAEQGRFTEAFF,TGTGCCAGCGCTGAACAGGGGCGTTTCACTGAAGCTTTCTTT